This T cell receptor (beta chain) stems from a study of CD8+ T cells in alopecia areata. Study summary: Scoring treated patients' severity relied on the percentage of scalp area affected. Study-level results: Baseline CD8+ expansion's link to response remains uncertain, as there was one nonresponder. Tofacitinib yielded significantly lower scalp clonality and fewer expanded CD8+ clones among the top 100.

cDNA prepared by RNA extraction and subsequent reverse transcription served as the template for sequencing. The method was immunoSEQ multiplex PCR; TCRdb's version includes in-frame clones alone and lacks a portion of them. The table records some 170,000 clones, about three fifths of them present only once. To note about this clone: What it binds is unknown.

Treatment noted: oral pan-JAK inhibitor, 5-10 mg twice daily. From alopecia areata patients, lesional scalp punch biopsies and peripheral blood were collected. The CDR3 is 16 residues long. Trimming removed 0 bases from V and 5 bases from J; junction bases left unmatched: 5. Germline V gene sequence: CDR1 SGHDN, CDR2 FVKESK. The TCR comes from a human donor with alopecia areata. This sequence joins TRBV14 and TRBJ2-3; TRBD2 matches at 10 bases. The sample consisted of CD4+ T cells sorted from blood, taken at approximately week 60, from a patient treated with tofacitinib. CDR3 nucleotides: TGTGCCAGCAGCCAAGATCGGCTAGCGGGGGTAGATACGCAGTATTTT. Protein sequence: CASSQDRLAGVDTQYF.